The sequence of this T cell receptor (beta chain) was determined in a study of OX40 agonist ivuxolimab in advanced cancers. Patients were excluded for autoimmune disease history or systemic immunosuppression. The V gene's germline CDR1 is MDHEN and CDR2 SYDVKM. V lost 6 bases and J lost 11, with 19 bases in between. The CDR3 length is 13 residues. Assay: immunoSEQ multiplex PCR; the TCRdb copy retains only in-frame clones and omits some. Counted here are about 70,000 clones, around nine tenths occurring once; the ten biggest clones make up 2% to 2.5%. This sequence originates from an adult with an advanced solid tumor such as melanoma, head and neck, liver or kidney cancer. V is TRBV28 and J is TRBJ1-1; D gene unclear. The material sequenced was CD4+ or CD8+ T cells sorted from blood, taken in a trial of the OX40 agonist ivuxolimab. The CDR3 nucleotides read TGTGCCAGCAGCTTAGTAGGTGGATTCGCCGCTTTCTTT. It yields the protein CASSLVGGFAAFF.